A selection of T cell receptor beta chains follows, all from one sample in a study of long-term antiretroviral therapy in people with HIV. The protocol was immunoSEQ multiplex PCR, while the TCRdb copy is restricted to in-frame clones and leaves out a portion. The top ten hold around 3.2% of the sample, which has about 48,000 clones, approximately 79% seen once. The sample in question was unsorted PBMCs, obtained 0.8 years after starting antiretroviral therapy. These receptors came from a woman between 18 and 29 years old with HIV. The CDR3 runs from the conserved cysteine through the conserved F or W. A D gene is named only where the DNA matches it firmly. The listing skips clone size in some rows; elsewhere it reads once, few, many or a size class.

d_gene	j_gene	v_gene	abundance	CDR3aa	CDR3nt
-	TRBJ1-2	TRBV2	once	CASSEGAVGSYGYTF	TGTGCCAGCAGTGAAGGGGCCGTGGGGAGCTATGGCTACACCTTC
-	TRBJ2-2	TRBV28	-	CASSRDREAGELFF	TGTGCCAGCAGTCGAGACAGGGAGGCCGGGGAGCTGTTTTTT
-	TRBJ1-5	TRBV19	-	CALGVTGLNQPQHF	TGTGCCCTAGGGGTTACGGGGTTGAATCAGCCCCAGCATTTT
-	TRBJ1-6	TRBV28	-	CASSLPTTPLHF	TGTGCCAGCAGTTTACCTACCACTCCCCTCCACTTT
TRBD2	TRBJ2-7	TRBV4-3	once	CASSQDGDTSGRALYEQYF	TGCGCCAGCAGCCAAGATGGCGACACTAGCGGGAGGGCCCTTTACGAGCAGTACTTC
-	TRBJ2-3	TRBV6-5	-	CASSYSNRDGVDTQYF	TGTGCCAGCAGTTACTCGAATAGGGATGGTGTAGATACGCAGTATTTT
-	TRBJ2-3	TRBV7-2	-	CASSLAQGRWGTDTQYF	TGTGCCAGCAGCTTAGCGCAGGGCCGATGGGGCACAGATACGCAGTATTTT
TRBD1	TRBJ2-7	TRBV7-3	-	CASSSSSGQAHEQYF	TGTGCCAGCAGCTCCTCCTCGGGACAGGCCCACGAGCAGTACTTC
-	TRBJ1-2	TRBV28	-	CASSFRVTGNYGYTF	TGTGCCAGCAGTTTTCGGGTCACGGGAAACTATGGCTACACCTTC
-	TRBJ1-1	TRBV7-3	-	CASSLTGSGGTEAFF	TGTGCCAGCAGCTTAACAGGTTCGGGTGGGACTGAAGCTTTCTTT
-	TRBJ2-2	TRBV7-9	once	CASSLVRGGDTGELFF	TGTGCCAGCAGCTTAGTGAGGGGAGGAGACACCGGGGAGCTGTTTTTT
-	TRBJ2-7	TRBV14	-	CASSHEGAWRDTYEQYF	TGTGCCAGCAGCCATGAGGGAGCTTGGCGGGATACCTACGAGCAGTACTTC
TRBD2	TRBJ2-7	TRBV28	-	CASSFVGLAGGGISYEQYF	TGTGCCAGCAGTTTCGTAGGACTAGCGGGAGGGGGGATCTCCTACGAGCAGTACTTC
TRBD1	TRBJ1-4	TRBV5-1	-	CASSLAYRGLGEKLFF	TGCGCCAGCAGCTTGGCCTACAGGGGGCTAGGTGAAAAACTGTTTTTT
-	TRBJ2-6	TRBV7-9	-	CASGPLSNGANVLTF	TGTGCCAGCGGACCCCTCTCTAATGGGGCCAACGTCCTGACTTTC
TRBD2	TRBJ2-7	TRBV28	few	CASSSLAGTSGRIASYEQYF	TGTGCCAGCAGTTCTCTAGCCGGGACTAGCGGGAGGATCGCCTCCTACGAGCAGTACTTC
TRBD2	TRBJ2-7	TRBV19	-	CASSPSRGGGAYEQYF	TGTGCCAGTAGTCCAAGCCGTGGCGGGGGAGCCTACGAGCAGTACTTC